A single sample is the source of the 2 T cell receptor beta chains below, sequenced in a study of CD8 T cells in ankylosing spondylitis. Study outcomes and limitations: One TCR beta motif, made up of eight or nine highly homologous variants, appeared characteristic of ankylosing spondylitis blood.

Antigens of these TCRs are unknown. TCRdb reprocessed the 5' RACE reads with MiXCR, giving one entry per CDR3 protein. The sample consists of some 220,000 distinct CDR3 sequences, approximately 7.3% of them appearing once. Sequencing input: blood, either unsorted or a sorted T cell fraction (not recorded which). The receptor source for this set is a male donor with ankylosing spondylitis.

At least ten counts were recorded for this clonotype. This sequence joins TRBV29-1 and TRBJ2-7, with D perhaps matching TRBD1 (6 bases). The V end was cut by 5 bases, the J end by 2 bases, with 16 bases between. CDR3 length: 14 residues. Germline V gene sequence: CDR1 SQVTM, CDR2 ANQGSEA. The CDR3 bases are TGCAGCGTTCCCGGGACACCTGGTCCCTACGAGCAGTACTTC. Its protein product is CSVPGTPGPYEQYF.

Many counts were recorded for this clonotype. V and J are TRBV7-9 and TRBJ2-5; D is unclear. The CDR3 length is 15 residues. The ends were cut back, 1 base at V and 2 bases at J, with 11 bases in the middle. CDR1 is SEHNR, CDR2 FQNEAQ, per germline (reference sequence). CDR3 sequence reads: CASSLEGLGQETQYF. In DNA, the CDR3 is TGTGCCAGCAGCTTAGAAGGGTTGGGTCAAGAGACCCAGTACTTC. Looking up the rest from reference TRBV7-9 and TRBJ2-5 gives the full variable domain: DTGVSQNPRHKITKRGQNVTFRCDPISEHNRLYWYRQTLGQGPEFLTYFQNEAQLEKSRLLSDRFSAERPKGSFSTLEIQRTEQGDSAMYLCASSLEGLGQETQYFGPGTRLLVL.